This T cell receptor (beta chain) stems from a study of CD8+ T cells in alopecia areata. In its sample, this clone was seen a few times. Antigen: not known. The germline CDR1 and CDR2 sequences are ENHRY and SYGVKD. CDR3 length equals 15 residues. V lost 2 bases and J lost 9, with 19 bases in between. Findings and caveats of the study: Tofacitinib significantly decreased scalp clonality and expanded CD8+ clones among top 100.

cDNA serving as the sequencing template came from extracted, reverse transcribed RNA. TCRdb keeps only in-frame clones here, not all; method: immunoSEQ multiplex PCR. The table has approximately 210,000 clones, about three fifths seen once. As to treatment: oral pan-JAK inhibitor, 5-10 mg twice daily. Researchers gathered lesional scalp punch biopsies and peripheral blood from patients with alopecia areata. This specimen consisted of CD4+ T cells sorted from blood, obtained at week 4, from a patient treated with tofacitinib. V is TRBV10-3 and J is TRBJ1-2; no definite D call. This receptor was identified in a human donor with alopecia areata. CDR3 protein: CAISETPTEFGSYTF. The CDR3 DNA is TGTGCCATCAGTGAGACCCCGACTGAGTTCGGGAGCTACACCTTC.